This TCR beta chain is drawn from a study of T cell responses to AZD1222 COVID-19 vaccine. Study results and limitations: Compared with day 0, the breadth and depth of the Spike-specific TCR repertoire rose significantly after two doses of AZD1222.

Generated by immunoSEQ multiplex PCR, the TCRdb table keeps only in-frame clones and is missing some. The table lists 35,000 to 55,000 clones, roughly 75% of them singletons. As regards this clone: The target antigen is unknown.

Trimming took 0 bases from V and 0 from J, leaving 15 bases between them. In germline, CDR1 is SGDLS, CDR2 YYNGEE. The CDR3 consists of 17 residues. This chain connects TRBV9 to TRBJ1-2; no clear D. The sample consisted of peripheral blood, taken 28 days after the second dose of the MenACWY control vaccine. This TCR derives from an adult who received the MenACWY meningococcal vaccine as a control. CDR3 sequence: CASSVGRTVGTNYGYTF. DNA of the CDR3: TGTGCCAGCAGCGTAGGTAGGACGGTGGGAACTAACTATGGCTACACCTTC.